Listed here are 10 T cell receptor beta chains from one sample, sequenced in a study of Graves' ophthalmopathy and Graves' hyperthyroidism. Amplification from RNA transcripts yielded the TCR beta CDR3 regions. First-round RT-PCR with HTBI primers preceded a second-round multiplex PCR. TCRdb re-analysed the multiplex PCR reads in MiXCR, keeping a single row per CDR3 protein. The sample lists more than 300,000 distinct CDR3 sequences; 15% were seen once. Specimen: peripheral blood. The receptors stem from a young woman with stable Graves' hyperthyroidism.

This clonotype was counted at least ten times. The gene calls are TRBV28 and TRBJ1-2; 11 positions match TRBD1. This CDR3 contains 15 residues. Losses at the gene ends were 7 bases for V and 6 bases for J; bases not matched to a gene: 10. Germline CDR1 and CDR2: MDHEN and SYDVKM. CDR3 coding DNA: TGTGCCAGCAACCAGGACAGGGGGCGAAGGGATGGCTACACCTTC. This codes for CASNQDRGRRDGYTF.

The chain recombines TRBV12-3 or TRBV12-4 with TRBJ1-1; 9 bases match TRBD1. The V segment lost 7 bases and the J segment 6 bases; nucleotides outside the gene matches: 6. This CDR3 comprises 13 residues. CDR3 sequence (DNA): TGTGCCAGCACCGAACAGGGGGCGGCTGAAGCTTTCTTT. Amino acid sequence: CASTEQGAAEAFF.

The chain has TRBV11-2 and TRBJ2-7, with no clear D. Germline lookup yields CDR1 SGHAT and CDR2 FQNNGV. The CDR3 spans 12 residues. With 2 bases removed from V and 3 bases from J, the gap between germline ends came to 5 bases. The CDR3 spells CASSLSNYEQYF. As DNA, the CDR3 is TGTGCCAGCAGCTTAAGCAACTACGAGCAGTACTTC.

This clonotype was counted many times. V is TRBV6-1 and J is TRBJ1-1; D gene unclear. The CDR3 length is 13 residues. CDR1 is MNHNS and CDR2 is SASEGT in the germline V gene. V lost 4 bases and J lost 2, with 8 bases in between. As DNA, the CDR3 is TGTGCCAGCAGTGGCCGGGCCAACACTGAAGCTTTCTTT. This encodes CASSGRANTEAFF.

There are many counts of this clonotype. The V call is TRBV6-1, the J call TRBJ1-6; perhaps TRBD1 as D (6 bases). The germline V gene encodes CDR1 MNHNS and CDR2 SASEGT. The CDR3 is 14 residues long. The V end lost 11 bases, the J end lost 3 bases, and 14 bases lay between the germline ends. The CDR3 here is CASGGGSYNSPLHF. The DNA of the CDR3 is TGTGCCTCCGGGGGGGGCAGCTATAATTCACCCCTCCACTTT.

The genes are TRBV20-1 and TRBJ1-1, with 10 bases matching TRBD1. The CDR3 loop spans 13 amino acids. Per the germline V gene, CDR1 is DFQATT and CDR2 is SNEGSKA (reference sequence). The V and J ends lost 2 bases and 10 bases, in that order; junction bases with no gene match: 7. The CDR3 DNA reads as TGCAGTGCTAGATCTGACAGGGGGCTTGGAGCTTTCTTT. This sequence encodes CSARSDRGLGAFF.

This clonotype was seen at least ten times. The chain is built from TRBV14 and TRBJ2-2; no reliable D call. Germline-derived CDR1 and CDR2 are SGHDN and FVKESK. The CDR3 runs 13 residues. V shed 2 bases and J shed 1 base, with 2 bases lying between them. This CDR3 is CASSQWNTGELFF. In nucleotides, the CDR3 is TGTGCCAGCAGCCAATGGAACACCGGGGAGCTGTTTTTT.

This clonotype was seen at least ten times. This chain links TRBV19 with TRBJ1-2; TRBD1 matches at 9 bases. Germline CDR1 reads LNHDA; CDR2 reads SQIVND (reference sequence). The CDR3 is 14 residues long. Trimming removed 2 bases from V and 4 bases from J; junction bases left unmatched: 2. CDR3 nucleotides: TGTGCCAGTAGTATAAAGACAGGGGGCTATGGCTACACCTTC. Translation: CASSIKTGGYGYTF.

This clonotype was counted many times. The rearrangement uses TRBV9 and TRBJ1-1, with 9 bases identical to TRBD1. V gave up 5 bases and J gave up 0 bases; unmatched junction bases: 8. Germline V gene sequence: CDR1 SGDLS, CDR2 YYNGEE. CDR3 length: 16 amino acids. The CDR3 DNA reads TGTGCCAGCAGTGCCCACGGACAGGGGCTGAACACTGAAGCTTTCTTT. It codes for CASSAHGQGLNTEAFF. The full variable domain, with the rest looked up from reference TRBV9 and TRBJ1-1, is DSGVTQTPKHLITATGQRVTLRCSPRSGDLSVYWYQQSLDQGLQFLIQYYNGEERAKGNILERFSAQQFPDLHSELNLSSLELGDSALYFCASSAHGQGLNTEAFFGQGTRLTVV.

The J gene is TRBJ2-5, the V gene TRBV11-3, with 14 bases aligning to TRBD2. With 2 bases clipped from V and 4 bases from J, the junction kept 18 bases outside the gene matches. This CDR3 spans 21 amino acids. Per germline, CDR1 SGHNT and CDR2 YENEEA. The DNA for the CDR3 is TGTGCCAGCAGCTTATTCGGAGGGACCTGGACTAGCGGGGGGATTGTAGAGACCCAGTACTTC. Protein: CASSLFGGTWTSGGIVETQYF.